This T cell receptor beta chain was recovered during a study of T cells after yellow fever vaccination. TCRdb called the 5' RACE reads again in MiXCR, with one record for every CDR3 protein. The table includes 200,000 to 300,000 distinct CDR3 sequences, over 3% detected once. This clonotype was counted ten times or more. With 3 bases clipped from V and 5 bases from J, the junction kept 13 bases outside the gene matches. The CDR3 covers 17 residues. CDR1 and CDR2 from the germline V gene are SGDLS and YYNGEE. The rearrangement uses TRBV9 and TRBJ1-2; 10 bases agree with TRBD1. This specimen consisted of PBMCs, obtained 15 days after the yellow fever booster vaccination. The receptor's source is a man younger than 35 who received the YFV17D yellow fever vaccine. The chain's CDR3 is CASSAGTGDWALYGYTF. The CDR3, as DNA: TGTGCCAGCAGCGCCGGGACAGGGGATTGGGCTCTATATGGCTACACCTTC. Based on the CDR3 plus reference TRBV9 and TRBJ1-2, the full variable domain is DSGVTQTPKHLITATGQRVTLRCSPRSGDLSVYWYQQSLDQGLQFLIQYYNGEERAKGNILERFSAQQFPDLHSELNLSSLELGDSALYFCASSAGTGDWALYGYTFGSGTRLTVV.